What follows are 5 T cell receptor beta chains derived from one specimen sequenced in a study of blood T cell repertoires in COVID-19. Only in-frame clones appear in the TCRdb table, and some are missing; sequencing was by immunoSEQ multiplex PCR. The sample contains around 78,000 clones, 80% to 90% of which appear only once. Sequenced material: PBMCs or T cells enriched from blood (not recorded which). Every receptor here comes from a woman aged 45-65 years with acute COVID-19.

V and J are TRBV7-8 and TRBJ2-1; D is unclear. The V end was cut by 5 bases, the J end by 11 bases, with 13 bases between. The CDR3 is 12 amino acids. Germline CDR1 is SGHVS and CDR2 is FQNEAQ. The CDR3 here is CASSPQAYQQFF. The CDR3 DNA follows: TGTGCCAGCAGCCCCCAAGCTTATCAGCAGTTCTTC.

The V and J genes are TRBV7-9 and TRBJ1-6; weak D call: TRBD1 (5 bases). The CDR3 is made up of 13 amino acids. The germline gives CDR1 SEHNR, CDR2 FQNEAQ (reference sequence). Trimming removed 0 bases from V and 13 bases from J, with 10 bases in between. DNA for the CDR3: TGTGCCAGCAGCTTAGCCGGGGGGGACCCCCTCCACTTT. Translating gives CASSLAGGDPLHF. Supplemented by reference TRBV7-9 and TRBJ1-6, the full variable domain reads DTGVSQNPRHKITKRGQNVTFRCDPISEHNRLYWYRQTLGQGPEFLTYFQNEAQLEKSRLLSDRFSAERPKGSFSTLEIQRTEQGDSAMYLCASSLAGGDPLHFGNGTRLTVT.

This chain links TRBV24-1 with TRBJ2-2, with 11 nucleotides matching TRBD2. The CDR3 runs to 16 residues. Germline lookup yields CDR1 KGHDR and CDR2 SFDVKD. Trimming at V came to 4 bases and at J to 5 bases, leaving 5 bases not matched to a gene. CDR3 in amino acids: CATSDPIAGGTGELFF. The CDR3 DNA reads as TGTGCCACCAGTGACCCAATAGCGGGAGGGACCGGGGAGCTGTTTTTT.

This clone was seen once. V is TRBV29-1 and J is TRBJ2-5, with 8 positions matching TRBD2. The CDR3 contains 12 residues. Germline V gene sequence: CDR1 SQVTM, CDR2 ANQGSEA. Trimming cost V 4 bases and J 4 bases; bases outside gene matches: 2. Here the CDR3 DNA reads TGCAGCGTTGGGCGGGAGGCAGAGACCCAGTACTTC. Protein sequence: CSVGREAETQYF. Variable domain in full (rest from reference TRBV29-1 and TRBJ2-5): SAVISQKPSRDICQRGTSLTIQCQVDSQVTMMFWYRQQPGQSLTLIATANQGSEATYESGFVIDKFPISRPNLTFSTLTVSNMSPEDSSIYLCSVGREAETQYFGPGTRLLVL.

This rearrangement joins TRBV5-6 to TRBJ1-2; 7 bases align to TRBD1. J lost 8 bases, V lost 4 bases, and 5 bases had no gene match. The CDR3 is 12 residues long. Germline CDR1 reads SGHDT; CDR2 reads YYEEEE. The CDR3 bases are TGTGCCAGCAGCACAGGGGAGGAAGGCTACACCTTC. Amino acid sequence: CASSTGEEGYTF.